This T cell receptor (beta chain) is drawn from a study of blood T cell repertoires in COVID-19. Background on the study: Acute and convalescent COVID-19 specimens originated in the United States, Italy and Spain.

V lost 2 bases to trimming and J lost 9 bases; unmatched junction nucleotides: 5. The CDR3 sequence is 15 residues long. Germline loops: CDR1 LGHNA, CDR2 YSLEER. Original processing methods: The assay estimated nucleated cells by amplifying reference gene primers. This table comes from immunoSEQ multiplex PCR, and its TCRdb copy is limited to in-frame clones, with some not included. The V and J calls and clone size are taken from that table; D and trimming were inferred from the DNA. The data hold some 87,000 clones, with 84% observed a single time. The sequenced material came from peripheral blood. The clonotype was recovered from a human donor in a cohort sampled during active COVID-19. V gene TRBV4-3 combines with J gene TRBJ2-1; the match to TRBD2 covers 12 bases. This CDR3 reads CASSQLAGGLSEQFF. In DNA, the CDR3 is TGCGCCAGCAGCCAACTAGCGGGGGGGTTGAGTGAGCAGTTCTTC.